This TCR beta chain came from a study of cytomegalovirus exposure and HLA in healthy donors. The CDR3 contains 14 residues. Germline CDR1 and CDR2: LNHDA and SQIVND (reference sequence). Trimming shortened V by 4 bases and J by 4 bases, and 13 bases separated the two germline ends. On this clone: No antigen is known for it.

PCR primers comprised 60 Vbeta and 13 Jbeta primers. Repertoires were generated with immunoSEQ multiplex PCR, while TCRdb's copy carries only in-frame clones and drops some. The sample carries about 130,000 clones, 79% recorded once. Study-level findings and limits: Rare TCR sequences predominated, though certain public TCRs were found in many donors. Reportedly, HLA-A and HLA-B alleles of most subjects were accurately predicted from TCR beta. Cytomegalovirus-associated status was assigned to about 180 TCR beta chains. In vitro, a few CMV-associated chains proved specific for CMV antigens.

The source is a man aged 40-49 years in good health and CMV-seropositive. The sequencing input was PBMCs. The chain has TRBV19 and TRBJ1-1; D not certain. The CDR3 here is CASSTVIEGTEAFF. DNA for the CDR3: TGTGCCAGTAGTACCGTTATCGAGGGCACTGAAGCTTTCTTT.